One and the same sample provided the 27 T cell receptor beta chains below, sequenced in a study of early T cells in non-severe SARS-CoV-2 infection. TCRdb recomputed calls from the 5' RACE reads with MiXCR, one row per CDR3 protein. The data show tens of thousands of distinct CDR3 sequences, about a tenth seen once. Sequenced: whole blood. Every receptor here comes from an adult who was a healthcare worker with PCR-confirmed SARS-CoV-2 infection or an uninfected control (not recorded which).

This clonotype was seen a few times. CDR3 nucleotides: TGTGCCAGCCTCCGGTTGGGACACAATGAGCAGTTCTTC. Its translation: CASLRLGHNEQFF. The chain joins TRBV3-1 to TRBJ2-1; either TRBD1 or TRBD2 may fit D (5 bases each). Germline loops: CDR1 LGHDT, CDR2 YNNKEL (reference sequence). The V and J ends lost 8 bases and 5 bases respectively, with 13 bases between them. This CDR3 has 13 residues.

The CDR3 spells CASSAGTSGNEQYF. DNA of the CDR3: TGTGCCAGCAGTGCCGGGACTAGCGGTAACGAGCAGTACTTC. The chain recombines TRBV28 with TRBJ2-7; 11 bases agree with TRBD2. CDR1 and CDR2 from the germline V gene are MDHEN and SYDVKM. There are 14 residues in the CDR3. V lost 5 bases to trimming and J lost 5 bases; unmatched junction nucleotides: 5.

This clonotype was seen ten or more times. CDR3 nucleotides: TGCGCCAGCAGCCCCCTACAGAGGAACACCGGGGAGCTGTTTTTT. This encodes CASSPLQRNTGELFF. The chain uses TRBV5-1 and TRBJ2-2, with unresolved D. V was cut by 4 bases and J by 1 base, with 11 bases left in between. Germline V lookup: CDR1 SGHRS, CDR2 YFSETQ. The CDR3 runs to 15 residues.

V gene TRBV20-1 combines with J gene TRBJ2-2; TRBD1 or TRBD2 may be the D gene (6 bases each). The V gene's germline CDR1 is DFQATT and CDR2 SNEGSKA (reference sequence). CDR3 length: 12 residues. CDR3 sequence reads: CATGADTGELFF. For the CDR3, the DNA is TGCGCCACGGGGGCAGACACCGGGGAGCTGTTTTTT.

This clonotype was detected a few times. The genes are TRBV6-2 or TRBV6-3 and TRBJ2-5; D is undetermined. Trimming left V 2 bases short and J 1 base short, with 5 bases between. CDR1 MNHEY and CDR2 SVGEGT come from the germline V gene. This CDR3 has 13 amino acids. CDR3 sequence: CASSYAPQETQYF. CDR3 nucleotides: TGTGCCAGCAGTTACGCCCCCCAAGAGACCCAGTACTTC.

In its sample, this clonotype was seen a few times. The rearrangement uses TRBV4-1 and TRBJ2-7; D is perhaps TRBD2 (6 bases). CDR3 length: 15 residues. Trimming removed 1 base from V and 0 bases from J, with 10 bases in between. Germline CDR1 MGHRA, CDR2 YSYEKL. CDR3 bases: TGCGCCAGCAGCCAAGTTCCTAGCGTCTCCTACGAGCAGTACTTC. Protein: CASSQVPSVSYEQYF.

The chain links TRBV7-9 to TRBJ2-1, with D unclear. The V end lost 2 bases, the J end lost 8 bases, and 13 bases lay between the germline ends. Germline V gives CDR1 SEHNR, CDR2 FQNEAQ (reference sequence). The CDR3 is made up of 14 amino acids. This CDR3 reads CASSLRSLADEQFF. Written as DNA, the CDR3 is TGTGCCAGCAGCTTACGGAGCCTCGCCGATGAGCAGTTCTTC.

The genes are TRBV7-3 and TRBJ1-1; the D is unclear. This CDR3 is built from 13 residues. CDR1 and CDR2 from the germline V gene are SGHTA and FQGTGA. Trimming pared 1 base from V and 1 base from J, leaving 4 bases between. The CDR3 bases are TGTGCCAGCAGCTTAATTGGGAACACTGAAGCTTTCTTT. Translated, it gives CASSLIGNTEAFF.

As concerns this clonotype: Given a much more abundant clone one base away, this may be a read error. V usage is TRBV7-6 and J usage is TRBJ2-7, with D perhaps TRBD2 (6 bases). The CDR3 spans 14 residues. The V gene's germline CDR1 is SGHVS and CDR2 FNYEAQ. CDR3 coding DNA: TGTGTCAGCAGCACCGGGACTCCCTCCTACGAGCAGTACTTC. Amino acid sequence: CVSSTGTPSYEQYF.

This clonotype was seen repeatedly, ten times or more. V and J are TRBV7-3 and TRBJ2-1; 11 bases match TRBD2. CDR1 is SGHTA and CDR2 is FQGTGA in the germline V gene. J gave up 10 bases and V 4 bases, and 9 bases lay outside the gene matches. The CDR3 totals 15 residues. The CDR3 DNA sequence: TGTGCCAGCAGCTCCCTCGGGACTAGCGGAAGCGAGCAGTTCTTC. Its protein is CASSSLGTSGSEQFF.

The table lists this clonotype with many counts. This sequence joins TRBV2 and TRBJ2-3; possibly TRBD2 for D (5 bases). The germline V gene has CDR1 SNHLY and CDR2 FYNNEI. This CDR3 is built from 12 residues. Trimming shortened V by 3 bases and J by 7 bases, and 8 bases separated the two germline ends. This CDR3 is CASSDDYNTQYF. In DNA form, the CDR3 reads TGTGCCAGCAGTGACGACTATAATACGCAGTATTTT.

This clonotype was seen ten or more times. This rearrangement joins TRBV11-2 to TRBJ2-3; D is uncertain. The V end was cut by 2 bases, the J end by 1 base, with 10 bases between. The CDR3 is 15 amino acids. The germline V gene encodes CDR1 SGHAT and CDR2 FQNNGV. The chain's CDR3 is CASSLSVQRTDTQYF. CDR3 bases: TGTGCCAGCAGCTTATCCGTCCAACGCACAGATACGCAGTATTTT.

This clonotype showed up just a few times. The chain recombines TRBV2 with TRBJ2-1, with 8 bases lining up with TRBD2. Germline V lookup: CDR1 SNHLY, CDR2 FYNNEI. The V segment lost 10 bases and the J segment 5 bases; nucleotides outside the gene matches: 13. CDR3 length: 15 residues. The DNA for the CDR3 is TGTGCCACCGCCCTCATAGCGGGATCGGACAATGAGCAGTTCTTC. It codes for CATALIAGSDNEQFF.

This clonotype has ten or more counts. The chain carries TRBV7-9 and TRBJ2-1, with D uncertain. The CDR3 length is 13 residues. Trimming removed 6 bases from V and 5 bases from J, with 11 bases in between. Germline values: CDR1 SEHNR, CDR2 FQNEAQ (reference sequence). For the CDR3, the DNA is TGTGCCAGCAGACTCAGCTGGGACAATGAGCAGTTCTTC. This translates into CASRLSWDNEQFF.

This clonotype came up a few times. The chain combines TRBV7-9 with TRBJ2-1; no clear D gene. Germline CDR1 SEHNR, CDR2 FQNEAQ (reference sequence). V shed 6 bases and J shed 5 bases, with 5 bases lying between them. The CDR3 covers 11 residues. The CDR3 DNA sequence: TGTGCCAGCAGTCGGGACAATGAGCAGTTCTTC. It translates to CASSRDNEQFF.

The chain couples TRBV2 to TRBJ2-7, with D uncertain. The germline CDR1 and CDR2 sequences are SNHLY and FYNNEI. Trimming stripped 3 bases from V and 2 bases from J, with 8 bases between. CDR3 size: 13 residues. CDR3 bases: TGTGCCAGCAGTGAGGTTCTAGCCTACGAGCAGTACTTC. It is translated as CASSEVLAYEQYF.

The rearrangement links TRBV5-5 to TRBJ2-1; TRBD2 matches at 8 bases. CDR1 is SGHKS, CDR2 YYEKEE, per germline (reference sequence). J lost 5 bases, V lost 4 bases, and 8 bases had no gene match. The CDR3 spans 15 residues. In nucleotides, the CDR3 is TGTGCCAGCAGCCTCGTGGGAGCGGGAGACAATGAGCAGTTCTTC. It translates to CASSLVGAGDNEQFF.

This clonotype was found many times. The chain links TRBV5-4 to TRBJ2-6; perhaps TRBD2 as D (5 bases). Trimming shortened V by 4 bases and J by 1 base, and 9 bases separated the two germline ends. The germline V gene encodes CDR1 SGHNT and CDR2 YYREEE (reference sequence). The CDR3 is made up of 15 amino acids. The CDR3 loop reads CASSPGGSGANVLTF. The DNA of the CDR3 is TGTGCCAGCAGCCCGGGCGGGTCTGGGGCCAACGTCCTGACTTTC.

The V call is TRBV5-1, the J call TRBJ1-1; D is unresolved. This CDR3 has 14 amino acids. The germline V and J ends were trimmed by 1 base and 2 bases, with 9 bases remaining between them. Germline CDR1 is SGHRS and CDR2 is YFSETQ. For the CDR3, the DNA is TGCGCCAGCAGCTTGCGCGCTACTAACACTGAAGCTTTCTTT. Its translation is CASSLRATNTEAFF.

The table lists this clonotype with a few counts. This chain connects TRBV5-8 to TRBJ1-1; 8 nucleotides align to TRBD1. The CDR3 loop spans 16 amino acids. J gave up 10 bases and V 2 bases, and 16 bases lay outside the gene matches. Germline CDR1 SGHTS, CDR2 YDEGEE. The DNA of the CDR3 is TGTGCCAGCAGCTTTGGGCCAACAGGGGGAAAAGCGGCAGCTTTCTTT. Protein sequence: CASSFGPTGGKAAAFF.

In DNA, the CDR3 is TGTGCCATCGACGAAAGACAGGGCTCATCCTACGAGCAGTACTTC. Its translation: CAIDERQGSSYEQYF. The gene calls are TRBV10-3 and TRBJ2-7, with TRBD1 matching over 7 bases. In germline, CDR1 is ENHRY, CDR2 SYGVKD. The CDR3 loop spans 15 amino acids. V was clipped by 8 bases and J by 1 base; unmatched bases: 11.

This chain links TRBV7-9 with TRBJ2-1, with a possible D match to TRBD1 (6 bases). The germline gives CDR1 SEHNR, CDR2 FQNEAQ (reference sequence). The CDR3 covers 14 residues. The V end lost 3 bases, the J end lost 8 bases, and 14 bases lay between the germline ends. In nucleotides, the CDR3 is TGTGCCAGCAGCTTGGACAGTATTGAGTATGAGCAGTTCTTC. It translates to CASSLDSIEYEQFF.

This chain uses TRBV14 with TRBJ2-7, with D maybe TRBD1 (6 bases). Trimming took 4 bases from V and 5 from J, leaving 18 bases between them. The CDR3 has 15 residues. Germline assignment: CDR1 SGHDN and CDR2 FVKESK. The CDR3 is CASSPISGENHEQYF. In DNA form, the CDR3 reads TGTGCCAGCAGCCCAATATCAGGGGAAAACCACGAGCAGTACTTC.

The rearrangement uses TRBV4-1 and TRBJ2-7; no reliable D call. The germline CDR1 and CDR2 sequences are MGHRA and YSYEKL. Trimming cost V 3 bases and J 3 bases, with 12 bases left between them. CDR3 length: 14 residues. As DNA, the CDR3 is TGCGCCAGCAGCCAGGATTGGACCTTCTACGAGCAGTACTTC. It is translated as CASSQDWTFYEQYF.

The gene calls are TRBV20-1 and TRBJ1-3; 7 bases are a match to TRBD1. The CDR3 totals 14 residues. Trimming took 4 bases from V and 0 from J; bases not matched to a gene: 3. CDR1 is DFQATT and CDR2 is SNEGSKA in the germline V gene (reference sequence). The CDR3 loop is CSATRGSSGNTIYF. As DNA, the CDR3 is TGCAGTGCTACCAGGGGGTCCTCTGGAAACACCATATATTTT.

The sample holds a few counts of this clonotype. This chain uses TRBV20-1 with TRBJ1-1; 7 bases agree with TRBD1. V lost 4 bases to trimming and J lost 4 bases; unmatched junction nucleotides: 9. The germline V gene encodes CDR1 DFQATT and CDR2 SNEGSKA (reference sequence). This CDR3 contains 14 residues. The CDR3 DNA is TGCAGTGCTATTAAAGCAACAGGGGTCACTGAAGCTTTCTTT. As protein: CSAIKATGVTEAFF.

This clonotype was seen a few times. The genes are TRBV27 and TRBJ2-7; 9 positions agree with TRBD2. This CDR3 has 14 residues. The trim removed 5 bases at V and 3 bases at J, leaving 5 bases unmatched. Germline values: CDR1 MNHEY, CDR2 SMNVEV (reference sequence). The CDR3 DNA is TGTGCCAGCAGTCCTAGCGGGACTTACTACGAGCAGTACTTC. As protein: CASSPSGTYYEQYF.